What follows are 9 T cell receptor beta chains derived from one specimen sequenced in a study of blood T cell repertoires in COVID-19. The table came from immunoSEQ multiplex PCR; TCRdb's copy has only in-frame clones and leaves some out. The sample gives 70,000 or so clones, around 86% of which show up once; approximately 29% is in the top ten. What was sequenced was peripheral blood. The receptors shown here come from a woman aged 80 or older with active or convalescent COVID-19.

This clone was recorded once. This rearrangement joins TRBV3-1 (or the pseudogene TRBV3-2) to TRBJ1-6, with TRBD1 matching over 10 bases. Germline V lookup: CDR1 LGHDT, CDR2 YNNKEL (reference sequence). V shed 4 bases and J 9 bases; nucleotides not matched to a gene: 6. CDR3 length: 15 residues. The CDR3 nucleotides read TGTGCCAGCAGCCCGGACAGGGACAGGGGTTCACCCCTCCACTTT. Its protein is CASSPDRDRGSPLHF.

The chain employs TRBV14 and TRBJ1-6; TRBD1 might be the D (6 bases). Trimming removed 4 bases at V and 0 bases at J, with 7 bases between. This CDR3 contains 15 residues. Germline values: CDR1 SGHDN, CDR2 FVKESK. The DNA of the CDR3 is TGTGCCAGCAGCCTACAGGGCTCCTATAATTCACCCCTCCACTTT. Its translation: CASSLQGSYNSPLHF.

This clone was detected only a few times. V gene TRBV5-1 combines with J gene TRBJ2-1, with TRBD2 matching 8 bases. Trimming at V came to 4 bases and at J to 5 bases, leaving 5 bases not matched to a gene. CDR3 size: 14 residues. CDR1 and CDR2 (germline): SGHRS, YFSETQ. CDR3 protein: CASSLGGADNEQFF. The CDR3 nucleotides read TGCGCCAGCAGCCTCGGGGGGGCTGACAATGAGCAGTTCTTC.

The chain has TRBV6-6 and TRBJ2-7, with 8 bases matching TRBD1. V lost 6 bases and J lost 0; bases outside the gene matches: 7. This CDR3 is built from 15 residues. Germline V lookup: CDR1 MNHNY, CDR2 SVGAGI (reference sequence). The CDR3 spells CASSNTGGSSYEQYF. CDR3 nucleotides: TGTGCCAGCAGCAATACAGGGGGAAGCTCCTACGAGCAGTACTTC.

The J gene is TRBJ1-5, the V gene TRBV30; possibly TRBD1 for D (6 bases). The CDR3 runs 17 residues. Trimming stripped 0 bases from V and 0 bases from J, with 15 bases between. Germline CDR1 is GTSNPN and CDR2 is SVGIG (reference sequence). CDR3 coding DNA: TGTGCCTGGAGTGTACGGATGGACAGTCTTAGCAATCAGCCCCAGCATTTT. Amino acids: CAWSVRMDSLSNQPQHF.

The chain recombines TRBV28 with TRBJ1-2; D is possibly TRBD1 (5 bases). Trimming stripped 7 bases from V and 2 bases from J, with 11 bases between. Germline V lookup: CDR1 MDHEN, CDR2 SYDVKM. The CDR3 sequence is 13 residues long. The CDR3 DNA reads as TGTGCCAGCACTTCTGGGGCAAACTATGGCTACACCTTC. It is translated as CASTSGANYGYTF.

The J gene is TRBJ1-3, the V gene TRBV19; D may be TRBD1 (5 bases). The CDR3 is 15 amino acids. From germline, CDR1 is LNHDA and CDR2 SQIVND (reference sequence). V was trimmed by 9 bases and J by 1 base, leaving 16 bases between them. In DNA form, the CDR3 reads TGTGCCAGCGCCTCGGGGGTCTCGTCTGGAAACACCATATATTTT. Protein product: CASASGVSSGNTIYF.

The rearrangement joins TRBV12-3 or TRBV12-4 to TRBJ1-6; D unclear. CDR3 length: 13 amino acids. Trimming removed 6 bases at V and 8 bases at J, with 11 bases between. CDR3: CASSPTRDSPLHF. The CDR3 DNA sequence: TGTGCCAGCAGCCCCACCCGGGATTCACCCCTCCACTTT.

This chain joins TRBV4-1 and TRBJ2-7; 8 nucleotides align to TRBD1. The CDR3 sequence is 15 residues long. Germline V gene lookup returns CDR1 MGHRA and CDR2 YSYEKL. Trimming took 2 bases from V and 4 from J; bases not matched to a gene: 7. The chain's CDR3 is CASSQLQGAGYEQYF. In DNA form, the CDR3 reads TGCGCCAGCAGCCAATTGCAGGGGGCGGGGTACGAGCAGTACTTC.